This is a list of T cell receptor beta chains from one sample in a study of shared clonotypes between healthy human individuals. TCRdb's copy holds only in-frame clones and misses some; the assay was immunoSEQ multiplex PCR. The table includes roughly 450,000 clones, around 74% detected once. What was sequenced was PBMCs. The receptors originated from a woman in her 40s in good health. Some clones in this sample may be carry-over from other donors' samples. CDR3s include the opening cysteine and the closing phenylalanine or tryptophan. A D gene is named only where the DNA matches it firmly. Rows may omit the clone size; those that give it use once, few, many or a size class.

j_call d_call clone_size v_call cdr3_nt cdr3_aa
TRBJ2-1 . once TRBV29-1 TGCAGCGTTGCAAACTCCTACAATGAGCAGTTCTTC CSVANSYNEQFF
TRBJ2-7 . . TRBV2 TGTGCCGGGTTAGATCCTCCTGGGGGGGAGCAGTACTTC CAGLDPPGGEQYF
TRBJ2-5 TRBD2 . TRBV27 TGTGCCAGCAGTTCCCTGACTAGCGGGAGGCGGACAAAGACCCAGTACTTC CASSSLTSGRRTKTQYF
TRBJ2-1 TRBD2 . TRBV5-1 TGCGCCAGCAGCTTGGGCCTCGGAGCGGGGGCCTACAATGAGCAGTTCTTC CASSLGLGAGAYNEQFF
TRBJ2-5 TRBD1 few TRBV5-1 TGCGCCAGCAGCTCCGGGACAGGGGGCGGAGAGACCCAGTACTTC CASSSGTGGGETQYF
TRBJ1-2 TRBD1 . TRBV28 TGTGCCAGCAGTTCCAGGGGGGGTGGCTACACCTTC CASSSRGGGYTF
TRBJ2-7 . once TRBV25-1 TGTGCCAGCAGGCCCCACTCCGGGGGCGAGCAGTACTTC CASRPHSGGEQYF
TRBJ2-5 . . TRBV10-3 TGTGCCATCAGTGATTCTCCGGGAGATCAAGAGACCCAGTACTTC CAISDSPGDQETQYF
TRBJ2-1 . . TRBV10-3 TGTGCCATCAGTGAGGGAGCATACAATGAGCAGTTCTTC CAISEGAYNEQFF
TRBJ1-2 . many TRBV5-1 TGCGCCAGCAGCCCTACTGGGTTAGACTATGGCTACACCTTC CASSPTGLDYGYTF
TRBJ2-5 . . TRBV7-9 TGTGCCAGCAGCTTAGTTAAAACAGAGACCCAGTACTTC CASSLVKTETQYF
TRBJ1-5 . . TRBV28 TGTGCCAGCAGTTTCTCTGCCCAGGGGTTCAATCAGCCCCAGCATTTT CASSFSAQGFNQPQHF
TRBJ2-2 . . TRBV27 TGTGCCACAGGGACTCGAAACACCGGGGAGCTGTTTTTT CATGTRNTGELFF
TRBJ2-3 TRBD2 . TRBV27 TGTGCCACCCGAGGACTAGCGGGAGGGGAGGCAGATACGCAGTATTTT CATRGLAGGEADTQYF
TRBJ2-1 TRBD2 . TRBV5-4 TGTGCCAGCAGCTTGGTCACGGGAGGGTCGGTTGAGCAGTTCTTC CASSLVTGGSVEQFF
TRBJ2-1 TRBD2 few TRBV6-4 TGTGCCAGCAGTCTAGCGGCCTACAATGAGCAGTTCTTC CASSLAAYNEQFF
TRBJ1-1 TRBD1 . TRBV6-1 TGTGCCAGCAGCGAAAACAGGGGTCGGACTGAAGCTTTCTTT CASSENRGRTEAFF
TRBJ2-2 TRBD2 . TRBV19 TGTGCCAGTAGTCCCCAGTTCGGGAGGGCCCACACCGGGGAGCTGTTTTTT CASSPQFGRAHTGELFF
TRBJ1-2 . few TRBV11-2 TGTGCCAGCAGCTTAGATCCAGGGCACAACTATGGCTACACCTTC CASSLDPGHNYGYTF
TRBJ1-1 TRBD1 . TRBV6-5 TGTGCCAGCAGTTACATTTACAGGGGGAAGAACACTGAAGCTTTCTTT CASSYIYRGKNTEAFF
TRBJ1-1 . . TRBV6-5 TGTGCCAGCAGGACGAACACTGAAGCTTTCTTT CASRTNTEAFF
TRBJ1-4 . . TRBV28 TGTGCCAGCAGTTCGGTTAATGAAAAACTGTTTTTT CASSSVNEKLFF
TRBJ2-1 . few TRBV7-9 TGTGCCAGCAGCTTAGCGCTTGCGGGGTCCTACAATGAGCAGTTCTTC CASSLALAGSYNEQFF
TRBJ1-3 . few TRBV15 TGTGCCACCAGCAGAGATAGGGCAGGCCTCTCTGGAAACACCATATATTTT CATSRDRAGLSGNTIYF
TRBJ2-5 . . TRBV5-1 TGCGCCAGCAGCTTGACCGGGATCCAAGAGACCCAGTACTTC CASSLTGIQETQYF